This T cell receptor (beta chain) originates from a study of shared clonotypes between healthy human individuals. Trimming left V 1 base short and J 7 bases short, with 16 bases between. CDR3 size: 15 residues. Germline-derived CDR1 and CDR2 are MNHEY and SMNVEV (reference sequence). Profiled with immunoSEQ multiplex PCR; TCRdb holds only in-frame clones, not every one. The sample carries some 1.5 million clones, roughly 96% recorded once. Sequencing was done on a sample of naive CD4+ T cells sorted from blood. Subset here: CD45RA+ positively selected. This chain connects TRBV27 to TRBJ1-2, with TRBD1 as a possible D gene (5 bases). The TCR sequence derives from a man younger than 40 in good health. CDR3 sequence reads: CASSLLSFGGAGYTF. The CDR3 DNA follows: TGTGCCAGCAGTTTATTATCGTTTGGGGGTGCTGGCTACACCTTC.